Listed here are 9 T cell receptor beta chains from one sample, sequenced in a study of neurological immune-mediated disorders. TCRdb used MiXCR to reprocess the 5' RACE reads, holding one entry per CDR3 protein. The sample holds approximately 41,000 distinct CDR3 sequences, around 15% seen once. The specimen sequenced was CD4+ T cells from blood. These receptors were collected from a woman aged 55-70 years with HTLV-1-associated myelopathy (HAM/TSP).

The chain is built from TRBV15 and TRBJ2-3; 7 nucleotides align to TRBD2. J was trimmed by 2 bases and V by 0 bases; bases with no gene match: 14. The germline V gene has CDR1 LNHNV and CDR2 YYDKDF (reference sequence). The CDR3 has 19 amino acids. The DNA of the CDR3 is TGTGCCACCAGCAGAGATATACCCCAGAGGCGGGGGATCACAGATACGCAGTATTTT. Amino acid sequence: CATSRDIPQRRGITDTQYF.

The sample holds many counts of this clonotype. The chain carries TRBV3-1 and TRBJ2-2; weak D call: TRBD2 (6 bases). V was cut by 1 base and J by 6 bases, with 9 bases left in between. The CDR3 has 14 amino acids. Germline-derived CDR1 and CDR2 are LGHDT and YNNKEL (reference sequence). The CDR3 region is CASSQGGRSGELFF. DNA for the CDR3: TGTGCCAGCAGCCAAGGAGGGAGGTCCGGGGAGCTGTTTTTT.

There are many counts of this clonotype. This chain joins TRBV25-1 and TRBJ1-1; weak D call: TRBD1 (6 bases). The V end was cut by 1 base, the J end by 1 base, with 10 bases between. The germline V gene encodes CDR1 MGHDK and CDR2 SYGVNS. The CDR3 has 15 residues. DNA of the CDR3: TGTGCCAGCAGTGAATGGGGCAGGGGGAACACTGAAGCTTTCTTT. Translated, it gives CASSEWGRGNTEAFF.

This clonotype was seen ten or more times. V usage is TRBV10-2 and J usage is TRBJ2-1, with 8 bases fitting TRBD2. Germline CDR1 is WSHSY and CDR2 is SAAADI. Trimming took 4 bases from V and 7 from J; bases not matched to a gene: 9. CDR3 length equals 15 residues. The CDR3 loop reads CASSAQLAGLNEQFF. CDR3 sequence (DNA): TGCGCCAGCAGTGCCCAATTAGCGGGGCTTAATGAGCAGTTCTTC.

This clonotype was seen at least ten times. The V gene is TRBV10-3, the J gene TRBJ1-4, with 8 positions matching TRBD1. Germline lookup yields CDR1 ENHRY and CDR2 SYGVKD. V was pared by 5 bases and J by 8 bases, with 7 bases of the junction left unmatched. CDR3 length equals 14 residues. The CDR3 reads CAISPGGGEEKLFF. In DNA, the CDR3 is TGTGCCATCAGTCCAGGGGGCGGAGAGGAAAAACTGTTTTTT.

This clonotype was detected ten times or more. CDR3 sequence: CASSLIEGNTEAFF. The CDR3 DNA reads TGTGCCAGCAGCTTAATCGAGGGGAACACTGAAGCTTTCTTT. The V and J genes are TRBV7-9 and TRBJ1-1; no firm D call. The V and J ends lost 2 bases and 1 base respectively, with 8 bases between them. Per germline, CDR1 SEHNR and CDR2 FQNEAQ (reference sequence). CDR3 size: 14 residues. Full variable domain (missing parts from reference TRBV7-9 and TRBJ1-1): DTGVSQNPRHKITKRGQNVTFRCDPISEHNRLYWYRQTLGQGPEFLTYFQNEAQLEKSRLLSDRFSAERPKGSFSTLEIQRTEQGDSAMYLCASSLIEGNTEAFFGQGTRLTVV.

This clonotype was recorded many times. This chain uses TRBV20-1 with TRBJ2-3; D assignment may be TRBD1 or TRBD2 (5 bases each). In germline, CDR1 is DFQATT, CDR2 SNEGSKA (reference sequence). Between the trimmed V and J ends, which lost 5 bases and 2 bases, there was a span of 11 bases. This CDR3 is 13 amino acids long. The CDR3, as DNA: TGCAGTGCTGGGGACCTACCCACAGATACGCAGTATTTT. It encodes CSAGDLPTDTQYF.

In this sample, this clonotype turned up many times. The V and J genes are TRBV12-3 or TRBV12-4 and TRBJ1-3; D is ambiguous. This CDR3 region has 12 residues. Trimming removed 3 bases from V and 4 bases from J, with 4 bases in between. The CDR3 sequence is CASSLIGNTIYF. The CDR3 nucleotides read TGTGCCAGCAGTTTGATAGGAAACACCATATATTTT.

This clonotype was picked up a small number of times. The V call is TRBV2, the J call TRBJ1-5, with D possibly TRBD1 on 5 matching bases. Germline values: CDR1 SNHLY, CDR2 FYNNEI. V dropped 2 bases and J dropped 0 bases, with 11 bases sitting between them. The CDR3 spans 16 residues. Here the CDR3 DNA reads TGTGCCAGCAGTGAAAGGTGGGGCAATAGCAATCAGCCCCAGCATTTT. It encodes CASSERWGNSNQPQHF.